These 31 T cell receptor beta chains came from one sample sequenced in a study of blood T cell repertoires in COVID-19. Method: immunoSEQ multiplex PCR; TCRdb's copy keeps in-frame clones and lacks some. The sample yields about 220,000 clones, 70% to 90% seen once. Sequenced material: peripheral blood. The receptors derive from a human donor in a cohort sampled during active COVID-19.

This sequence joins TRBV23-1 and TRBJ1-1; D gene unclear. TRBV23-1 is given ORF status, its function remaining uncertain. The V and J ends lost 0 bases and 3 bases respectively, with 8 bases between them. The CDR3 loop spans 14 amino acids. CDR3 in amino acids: CASSQSRADTEAFF. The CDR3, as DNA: TGCGCCAGCAGTCAATCGAGGGCGGACACTGAAGCTTTCTTT.

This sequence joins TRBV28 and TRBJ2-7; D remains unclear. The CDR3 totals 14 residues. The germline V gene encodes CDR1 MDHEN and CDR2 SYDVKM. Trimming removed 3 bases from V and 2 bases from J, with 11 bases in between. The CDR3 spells CASSFGPEPYEQYF. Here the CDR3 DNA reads TGTGCCAGCAGTTTCGGTCCCGAGCCCTACGAGCAGTACTTC.

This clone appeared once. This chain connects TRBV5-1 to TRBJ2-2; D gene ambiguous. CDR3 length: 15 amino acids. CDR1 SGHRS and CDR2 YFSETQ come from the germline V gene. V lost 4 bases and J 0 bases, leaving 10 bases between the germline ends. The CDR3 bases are TGCGCCAGCAGCGTGACTCCGACGAACACCGGGGAGCTGTTTTTT. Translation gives CASSVTPTNTGELFF.

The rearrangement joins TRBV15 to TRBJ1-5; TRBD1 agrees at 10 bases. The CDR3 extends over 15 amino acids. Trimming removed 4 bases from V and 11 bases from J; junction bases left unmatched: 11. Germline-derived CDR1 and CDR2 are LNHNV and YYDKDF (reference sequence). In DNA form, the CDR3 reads TGTGCCACCAGCACGGGGACAGGGGTCAAGTCGACCCAGCATTTT. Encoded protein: CATSTGTGVKSTQHF. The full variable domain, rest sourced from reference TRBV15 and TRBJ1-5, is DAMVIQNPRYQVTQFGKPVTLSCSQTLNHNVMYWYQQKSSQAPKLLFHYYDKDFNNEADTPDNFQSRRPNTSFCFLDIRSPGLGDTAMYLCATSTGTGVKSTQHFGDGTRLSIL.

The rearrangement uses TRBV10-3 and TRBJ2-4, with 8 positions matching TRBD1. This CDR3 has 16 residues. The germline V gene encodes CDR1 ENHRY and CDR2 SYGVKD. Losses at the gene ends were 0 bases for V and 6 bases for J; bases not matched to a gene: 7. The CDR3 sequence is CAISESFRGQGNIQYF. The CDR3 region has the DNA TGTGCCATCAGTGAGTCGTTTCGTGGACAGGGAAACATTCAGTACTTC.

DNA for the CDR3: TGTGCCAGCTCACCAGTAGCCTCTACAGCCAAAAACATTCAGTACTTC. Translation gives CASSPVASTAKNIQYF. V is TRBV18 and J is TRBJ2-4; D remains ambiguous. Germline V gene data show CDR1 as KGHSH and CDR2 as LQKENI. This CDR3 comprises 16 residues. The germline V and J ends were trimmed by 2 bases and 0 bases, with 11 bases remaining between them.

As DNA, the CDR3 is TGTGCCACCAAAGGTATGGGGGGGCATAGCAATCAGCCCCAGCATTTT. This sequence encodes CATKGMGGHSNQPQHF. The gene calls are TRBV19 and TRBJ1-5; possible D gene TRBD1, 6 bases. The germline V and J ends were trimmed by 10 bases and 0 bases, with 19 bases remaining between them. Germline V gene lookup returns CDR1 LNHDA and CDR2 SQIVND (reference sequence). CDR3 length: 16 residues.

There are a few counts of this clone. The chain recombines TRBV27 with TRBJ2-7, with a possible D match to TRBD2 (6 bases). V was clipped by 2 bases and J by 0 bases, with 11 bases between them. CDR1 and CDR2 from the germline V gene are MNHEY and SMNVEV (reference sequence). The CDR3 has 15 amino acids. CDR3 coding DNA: TGTGCCAGCAGTTTAGGGGGGACGAGCTCCTACGAGCAGTACTTC. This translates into CASSLGGTSSYEQYF.

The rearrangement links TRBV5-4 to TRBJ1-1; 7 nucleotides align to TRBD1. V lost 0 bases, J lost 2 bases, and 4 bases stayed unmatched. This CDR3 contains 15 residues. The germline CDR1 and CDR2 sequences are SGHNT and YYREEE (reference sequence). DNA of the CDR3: TGTGCCAGCAGCTTGGCTGGGACAGTAAACACTGAAGCTTTCTTT. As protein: CASSLAGTVNTEAFF.

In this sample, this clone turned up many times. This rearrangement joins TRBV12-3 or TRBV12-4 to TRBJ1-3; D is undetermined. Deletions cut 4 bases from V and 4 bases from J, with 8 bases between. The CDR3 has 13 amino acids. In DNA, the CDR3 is TGTGCCAGCAGTTCGGAACAGGGAAACACCATATATTTT. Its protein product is CASSSEQGNTIYF.

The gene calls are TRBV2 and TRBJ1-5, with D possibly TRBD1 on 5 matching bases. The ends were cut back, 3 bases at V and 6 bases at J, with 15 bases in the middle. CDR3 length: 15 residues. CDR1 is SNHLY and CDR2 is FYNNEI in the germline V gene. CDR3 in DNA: TGTGCCAGCAGTGATATGGGGGGAATCAGTCAGCCCCAGCATTTT. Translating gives CASSDMGGISQPQHF. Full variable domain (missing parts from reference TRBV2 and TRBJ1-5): EPEVTQTPSHQVTQMGQEVILRCVPISNHLYFYWYRQILGQKVEFLVSFYNNEISEKSEIFDDQFSVERPDGSNFTLKIRSTKLEDSAMYFCASSDMGGISQPQHFGDGTRLSIL.

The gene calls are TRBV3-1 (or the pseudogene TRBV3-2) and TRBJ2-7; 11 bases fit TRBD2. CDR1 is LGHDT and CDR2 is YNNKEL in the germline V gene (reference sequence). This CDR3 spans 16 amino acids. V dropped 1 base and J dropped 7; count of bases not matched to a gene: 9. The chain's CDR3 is CASSQVPGLAAGEQYF. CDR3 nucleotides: TGTGCCAGCAGCCAAGTCCCGGGACTAGCGGCTGGAGAGCAGTACTTC.

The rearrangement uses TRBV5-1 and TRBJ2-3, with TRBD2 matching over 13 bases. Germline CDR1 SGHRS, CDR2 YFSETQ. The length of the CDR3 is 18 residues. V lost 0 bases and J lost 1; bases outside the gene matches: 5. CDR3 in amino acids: CASSLGLAGGHGTDTQYF. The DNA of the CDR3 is TGCGCCAGCAGCTTGGGACTAGCGGGAGGCCATGGCACAGATACGCAGTATTTT.

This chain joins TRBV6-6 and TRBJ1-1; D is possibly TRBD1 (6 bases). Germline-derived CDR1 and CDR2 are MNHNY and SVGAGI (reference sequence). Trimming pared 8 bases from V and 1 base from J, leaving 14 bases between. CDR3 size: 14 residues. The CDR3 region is CASARKGGNTEAFF. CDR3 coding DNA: TGTGCCAGCGCTCGGAAAGGGGGGAACACTGAAGCTTTCTTT.

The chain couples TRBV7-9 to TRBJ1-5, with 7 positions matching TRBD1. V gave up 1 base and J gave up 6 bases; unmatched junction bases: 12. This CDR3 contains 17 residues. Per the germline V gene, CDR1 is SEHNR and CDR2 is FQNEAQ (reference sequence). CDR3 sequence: CASSLGEEAGGGQPQHF. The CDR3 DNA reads TGTGCCAGCAGCTTAGGGGAGGAGGCAGGGGGAGGTCAGCCCCAGCATTTT. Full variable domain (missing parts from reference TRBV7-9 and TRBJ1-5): DTGVSQNPRHKITKRGQNVTFRCDPISEHNRLYWYRQTLGQGPEFLTYFQNEAQLEKSRLLSDRFSAERPKGSFSTLEIQRTEQGDSAMYLCASSLGEEAGGGQPQHFGDGTRLSIL.

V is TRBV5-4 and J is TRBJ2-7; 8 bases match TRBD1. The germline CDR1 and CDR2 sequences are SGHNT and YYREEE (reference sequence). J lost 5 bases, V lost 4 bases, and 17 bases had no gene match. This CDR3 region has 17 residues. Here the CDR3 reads CASSPEVLGQGKNEQYF. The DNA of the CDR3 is TGTGCCAGCAGCCCTGAGGTCCTAGGACAGGGAAAAAACGAGCAGTACTTC.

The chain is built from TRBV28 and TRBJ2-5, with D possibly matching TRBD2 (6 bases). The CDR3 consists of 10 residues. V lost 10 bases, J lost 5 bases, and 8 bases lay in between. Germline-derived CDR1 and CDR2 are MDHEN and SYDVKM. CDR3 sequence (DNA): TGTGCCACCCGGGAGGAGACCCAGTACTTC. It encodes CATREETQYF. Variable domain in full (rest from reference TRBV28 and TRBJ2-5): DVKVTQSSRYLVKRTGEKVFLECVQDMDHENMFWYRQDPGLGLRLIYFSYDVKMKEKGDIPEGYSVSREKKERFSLILESASTNQTSMYLCATREETQYFGPGTRLLVL.

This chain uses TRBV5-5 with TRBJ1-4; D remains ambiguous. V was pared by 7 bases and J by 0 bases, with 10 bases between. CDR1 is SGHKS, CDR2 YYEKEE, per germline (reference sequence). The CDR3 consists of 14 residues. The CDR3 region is CASHVVATNEKLFF. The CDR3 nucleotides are TGTGCCAGCCATGTAGTTGCAACTAATGAAAAACTGTTTTTT.

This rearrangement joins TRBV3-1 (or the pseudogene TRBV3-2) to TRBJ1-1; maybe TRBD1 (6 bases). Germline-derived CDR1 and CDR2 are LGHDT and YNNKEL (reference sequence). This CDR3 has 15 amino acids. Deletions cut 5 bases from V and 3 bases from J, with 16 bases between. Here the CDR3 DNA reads TGTGCCAGCAGCAAGACAGGCCGTTGGGACACTGAAGCTTTCTTT. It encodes CASSKTGRWDTEAFF.

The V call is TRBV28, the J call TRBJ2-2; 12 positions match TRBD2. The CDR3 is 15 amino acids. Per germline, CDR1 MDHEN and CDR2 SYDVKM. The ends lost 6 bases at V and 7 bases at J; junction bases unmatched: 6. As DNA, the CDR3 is TGTGCCAGCAGCCTAGCGGGAGGGCCAGGCGGGGAGCTGTTTTTT. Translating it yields CASSLAGGPGGELFF.

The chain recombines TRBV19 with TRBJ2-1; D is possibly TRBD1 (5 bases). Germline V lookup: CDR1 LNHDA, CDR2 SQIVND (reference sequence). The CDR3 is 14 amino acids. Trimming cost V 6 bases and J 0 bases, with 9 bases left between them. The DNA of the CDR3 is TGTGCCAGTAGACCAAGGGGCTCCTACAATGAGCAGTTCTTC. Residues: CASRPRGSYNEQFF.

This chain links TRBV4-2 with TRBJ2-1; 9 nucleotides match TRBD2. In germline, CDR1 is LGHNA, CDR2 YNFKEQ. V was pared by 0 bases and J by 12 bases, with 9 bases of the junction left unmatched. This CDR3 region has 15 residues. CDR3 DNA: TGTGCCAGCAGCCAAGATCGCTGGCGGGAGGGGGTGCAGTTCTTC. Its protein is CASSQDRWREGVQFF.

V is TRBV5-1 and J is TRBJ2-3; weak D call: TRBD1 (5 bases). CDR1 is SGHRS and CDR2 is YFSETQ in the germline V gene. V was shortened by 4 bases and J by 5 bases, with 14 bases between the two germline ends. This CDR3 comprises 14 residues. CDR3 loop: CASSPVAGRDTQYF. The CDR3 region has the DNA TGCGCCAGCAGCCCGGTGGCAGGGCGAGATACGCAGTATTTT.

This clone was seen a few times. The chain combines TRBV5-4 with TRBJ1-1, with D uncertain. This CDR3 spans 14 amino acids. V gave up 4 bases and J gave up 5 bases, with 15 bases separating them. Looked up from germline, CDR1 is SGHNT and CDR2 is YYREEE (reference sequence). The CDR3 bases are TGTGCCAGCAGCCCTGGACTTAAAGGGACTGAAGCTTTCTTT. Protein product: CASSPGLKGTEAFF.

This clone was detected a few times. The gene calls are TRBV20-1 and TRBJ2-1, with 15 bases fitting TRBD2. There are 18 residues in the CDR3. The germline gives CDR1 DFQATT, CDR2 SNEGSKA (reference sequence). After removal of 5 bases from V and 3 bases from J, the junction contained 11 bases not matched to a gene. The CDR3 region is CSARDSGTSGRFYNEQFF. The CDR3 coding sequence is TGCAGTGCTCGTGACTCCGGGACTAGCGGGAGGTTCTACAATGAGCAGTTCTTC.

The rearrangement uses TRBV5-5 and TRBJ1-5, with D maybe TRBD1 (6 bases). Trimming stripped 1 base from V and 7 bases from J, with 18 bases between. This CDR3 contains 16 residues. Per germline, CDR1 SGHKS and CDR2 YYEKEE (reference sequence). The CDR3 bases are TGTGCCAGCAGCTTGTGGCAGGGGAGTATTGGACAGCCCCAGCATTTT. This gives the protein CASSLWQGSIGQPQHF. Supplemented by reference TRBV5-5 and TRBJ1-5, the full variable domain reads DAGVTQSPTHLIKTRGQQVTLRCSPISGHKSVSWYQQVLGQGPQFIFQYYEKEERGRGNFPDRFSARQFPNYSSELNVNALLLGDSALYLCASSLWQGSIGQPQHFGDGTRLSIL.

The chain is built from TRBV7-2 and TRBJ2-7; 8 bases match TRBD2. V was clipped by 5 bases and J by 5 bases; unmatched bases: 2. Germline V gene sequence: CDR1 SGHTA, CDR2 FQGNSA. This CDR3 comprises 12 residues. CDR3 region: CASSPGGDEQYF. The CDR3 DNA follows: TGTGCCAGCAGCCCGGGGGGGGACGAGCAGTACTTC.

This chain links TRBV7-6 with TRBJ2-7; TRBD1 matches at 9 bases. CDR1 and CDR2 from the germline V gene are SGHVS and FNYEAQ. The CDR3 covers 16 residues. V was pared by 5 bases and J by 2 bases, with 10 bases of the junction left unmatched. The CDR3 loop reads CASSPRPQGAPYEQYF. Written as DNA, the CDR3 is TGTGCCAGCAGCCCTAGACCACAGGGGGCCCCCTACGAGCAGTACTTC.

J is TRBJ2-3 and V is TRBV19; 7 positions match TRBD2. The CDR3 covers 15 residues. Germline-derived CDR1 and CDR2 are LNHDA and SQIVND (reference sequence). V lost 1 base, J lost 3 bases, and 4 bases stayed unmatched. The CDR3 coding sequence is TGTGCCAGTAGTATAGGTGGGGGGGAAACAGATACGCAGTATTTT. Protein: CASSIGGGETDTQYF.

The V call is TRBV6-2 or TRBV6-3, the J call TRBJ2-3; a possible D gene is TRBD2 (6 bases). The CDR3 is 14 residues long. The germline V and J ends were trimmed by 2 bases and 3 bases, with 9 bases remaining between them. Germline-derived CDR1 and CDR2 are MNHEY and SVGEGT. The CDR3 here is CASSYRLETDTQYF. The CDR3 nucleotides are TGTGCCAGCAGTTACCGACTAGAGACAGATACGCAGTATTTT.

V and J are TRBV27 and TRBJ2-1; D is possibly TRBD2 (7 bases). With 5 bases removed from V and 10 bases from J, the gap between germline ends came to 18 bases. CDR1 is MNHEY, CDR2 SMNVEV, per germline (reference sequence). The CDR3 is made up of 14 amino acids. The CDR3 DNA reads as TGTGCCAGCAGTGCCCGTTTGGGGGGGCGAGAGCAGTTCTTC. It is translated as CASSARLGGREQFF.